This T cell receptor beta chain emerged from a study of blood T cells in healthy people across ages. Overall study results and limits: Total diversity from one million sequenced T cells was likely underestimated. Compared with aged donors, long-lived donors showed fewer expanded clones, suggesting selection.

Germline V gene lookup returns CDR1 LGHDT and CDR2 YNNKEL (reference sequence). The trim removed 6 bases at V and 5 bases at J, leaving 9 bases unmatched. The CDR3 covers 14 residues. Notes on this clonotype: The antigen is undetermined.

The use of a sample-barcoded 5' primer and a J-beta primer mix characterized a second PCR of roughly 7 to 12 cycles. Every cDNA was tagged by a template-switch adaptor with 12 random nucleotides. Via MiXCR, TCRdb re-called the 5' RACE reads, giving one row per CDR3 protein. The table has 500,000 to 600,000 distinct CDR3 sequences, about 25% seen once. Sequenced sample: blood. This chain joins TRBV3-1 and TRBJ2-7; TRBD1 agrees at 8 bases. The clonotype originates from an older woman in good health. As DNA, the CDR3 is TGTGCCAGCAGGCTCGGACAGGGTAGACACGAGCAGTACTTC. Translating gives CASRLGQGRHEQYF.